The clone carrying this T cell receptor beta chain was counted many times. The antigen remains unidentified. These data originate in a study of T-cell reconstitution after alpha-beta-depleted transplantation in children. Findings and limits, study-wide: Expanded graft clones numbering several hundred reportedly gave rise to alpha-beta T cells about two months after transplant. At day 60, the high TCRbeta diversity found in some patients originated from recipient T cells and thymic progenitors that had survived. By one year post-transplant, T-cell counts and diversity largely arose from T cells that were newly produced.

Unique molecular identifiers were incorporated during preparation of the TCRbeta library. TCRdb reanalysed the PCR reads using MiXCR and keeps one entry per CDR3 protein. The repertoire holds fewer than 350,000 distinct CDR3 sequences, with around 7.1% as singletons. Germline V gene sequence: CDR1 MGHDK, CDR2 SYGVNS. The V gene end was trimmed by 4 bases and the J gene end by 4 bases; junction bases not matched to a gene: 10. This CDR3 has 18 amino acids. The chain joins TRBV25-1 to TRBJ2-7, with 16 bases matching TRBD2. The origin of this receptor is a female patient younger than 10 who had a stem cell transplant for Fanconi anemia, so the T cells may come from the graft donor. Sequenced here: peripheral blood, sampled 360 days after TCRalphabeta/CD19-depleted stem cell transplant. CDR3 nucleotides: TGTGCCAGCAGTGTCACCGGGACTAGCGGGAGGGCCGCGTACGAGCAGTACTTC. Its translation is CASSVTGTSGRAAYEQYF.